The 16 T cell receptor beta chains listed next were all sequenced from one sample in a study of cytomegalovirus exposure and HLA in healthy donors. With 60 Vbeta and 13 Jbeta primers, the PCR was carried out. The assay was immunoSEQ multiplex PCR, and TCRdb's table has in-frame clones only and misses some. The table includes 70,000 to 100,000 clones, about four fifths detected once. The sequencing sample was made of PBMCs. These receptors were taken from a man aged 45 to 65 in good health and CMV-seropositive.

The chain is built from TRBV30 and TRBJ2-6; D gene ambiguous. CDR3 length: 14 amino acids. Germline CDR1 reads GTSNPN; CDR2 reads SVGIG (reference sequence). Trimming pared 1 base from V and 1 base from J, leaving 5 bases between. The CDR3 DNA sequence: TGTGCCTGGAGTGGTATGTCTGGGGCCAACGTCCTGACTTTC. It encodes CAWSGMSGANVLTF.

CDR3 region: CASSLVDDTGYEQYF. The CDR3 nucleotides read TGCGCCAGCAGCTTGGTTGATGACACTGGCTACGAGCAGTACTTC. The V gene is TRBV5-1, the J gene TRBJ2-7; D call uncertain. Looked up from germline, CDR1 is SGHRS and CDR2 is YFSETQ. Trimming removed 0 bases from V and 3 bases from J, with 13 bases in between. The CDR3 covers 15 residues. The entire variable domain, with the rest obtained from reference TRBV5-1 and TRBJ2-7, is as follows: KAGVTQTPRYLIKTRGQQVTLSCSPISGHRSVSWYQQTPGQGLQFLFEYFSETQRNKGNFPGRFSGRQFSNSRSEMNVSTLELGDSALYLCASSLVDDTGYEQYFGPGTRLTVT.

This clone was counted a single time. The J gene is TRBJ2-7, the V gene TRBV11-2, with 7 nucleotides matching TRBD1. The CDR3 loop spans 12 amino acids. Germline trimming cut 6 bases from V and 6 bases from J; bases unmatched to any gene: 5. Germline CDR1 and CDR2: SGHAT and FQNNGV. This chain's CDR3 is CASSHDRVEQYF. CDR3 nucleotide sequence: TGTGCCAGCAGTCATGACAGGGTCGAGCAGTACTTC.

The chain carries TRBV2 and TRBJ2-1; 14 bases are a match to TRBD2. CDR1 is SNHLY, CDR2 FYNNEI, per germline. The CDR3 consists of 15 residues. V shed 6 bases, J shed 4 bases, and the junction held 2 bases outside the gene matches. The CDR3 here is CASRGTSGSYNEQFF. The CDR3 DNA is TGTGCCAGCAGGGGGACTAGCGGGAGTTACAATGAGCAGTTCTTC. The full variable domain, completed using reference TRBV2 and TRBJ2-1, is EPEVTQTPSHQVTQMGQEVILRCVPISNHLYFYWYRQILGQKVEFLVSFYNNEISEKSEIFDDQFSVERPDGSNFTLKIRSTKLEDSAMYFCASRGTSGSYNEQFFGPGTRLTVL.

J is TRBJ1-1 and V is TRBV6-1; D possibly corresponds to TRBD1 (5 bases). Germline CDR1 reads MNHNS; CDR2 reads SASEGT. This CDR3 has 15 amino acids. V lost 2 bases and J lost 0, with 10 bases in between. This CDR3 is CASSELGQVNTEAFF. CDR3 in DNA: TGTGCCAGCAGTGAATTGGGGCAGGTGAACACTGAAGCTTTCTTT.

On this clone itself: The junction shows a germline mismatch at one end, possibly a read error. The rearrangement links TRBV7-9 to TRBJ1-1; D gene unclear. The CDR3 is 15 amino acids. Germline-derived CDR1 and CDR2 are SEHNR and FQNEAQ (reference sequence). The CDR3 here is CSSSSREAASGEAFF. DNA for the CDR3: TGTTCCAGCAGCTCCCGTGAGGCAGCCTCCGGGGAAGCTTTCTTT. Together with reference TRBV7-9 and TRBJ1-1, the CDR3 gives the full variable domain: DTGVSQNPRHKITKRGQNVTFRCDPISEHNRLYWYRQTLGQGPEFLTYFQNEAQLEKSRLLSDRFSAERPKGSFSTLEIQRTEQGDSAMYLCSSSSREAASGEAFFGQGTRLTVV.

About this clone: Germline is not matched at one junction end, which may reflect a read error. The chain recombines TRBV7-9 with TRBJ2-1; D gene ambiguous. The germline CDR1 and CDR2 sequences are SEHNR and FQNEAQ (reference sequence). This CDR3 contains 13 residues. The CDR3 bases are TGTTCCAGCAGCTTAGCTCCCGGAGCTGAGCAGTTCTTC. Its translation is CSSSLAPGAEQFF.

CDR3: CSVETTVGETQYF. Written as DNA, the CDR3 is TGCAGCGTTGAAACGACCGTCGGGGAGACCCAGTACTTC. This sequence joins TRBV29-1 and TRBJ2-5, with D uncertain. The length of the CDR3 is 13 residues. V was cut by 2 bases and J by 5 bases, with 12 bases left in between. Germline-derived CDR1 and CDR2 are SQVTM and ANQGSEA.

CDR3 in amino acids: CATSRTSNTDTQYF. The CDR3 DNA follows: TGCGCCACCTCACGGACTTCAAACACAGATACGCAGTATTTT. This rearrangement joins TRBV5-1 to TRBJ2-3; the D gene is possibly TRBD2 (5 bases). The germline CDR1 and CDR2 sequences are SGHRS and YFSETQ. CDR3 size: 14 residues. V lost 9 bases and J lost 2, with 16 bases in between.

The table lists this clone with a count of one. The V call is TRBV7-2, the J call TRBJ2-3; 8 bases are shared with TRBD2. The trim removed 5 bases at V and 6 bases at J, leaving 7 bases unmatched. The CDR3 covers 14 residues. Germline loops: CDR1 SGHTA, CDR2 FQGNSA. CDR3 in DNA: TGTGCCAGCAGCCTCGGGACTAGGGCTGATACGCAGTATTTT. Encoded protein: CASSLGTRADTQYF.

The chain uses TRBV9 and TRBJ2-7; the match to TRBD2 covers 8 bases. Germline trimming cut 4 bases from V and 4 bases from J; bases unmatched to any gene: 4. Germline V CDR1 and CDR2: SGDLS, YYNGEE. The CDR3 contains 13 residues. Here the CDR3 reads CASSPPGGYEQYF. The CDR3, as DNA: TGTGCCAGCAGCCCCCCGGGGGGGTACGAGCAGTACTTC.

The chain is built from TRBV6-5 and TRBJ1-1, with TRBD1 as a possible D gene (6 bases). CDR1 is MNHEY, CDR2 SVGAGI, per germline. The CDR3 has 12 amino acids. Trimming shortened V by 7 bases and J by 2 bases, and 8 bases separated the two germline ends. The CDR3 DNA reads TGTGCCAGCAAGGACAGTAACACTGAAGCTTTCTTT. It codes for CASKDSNTEAFF.

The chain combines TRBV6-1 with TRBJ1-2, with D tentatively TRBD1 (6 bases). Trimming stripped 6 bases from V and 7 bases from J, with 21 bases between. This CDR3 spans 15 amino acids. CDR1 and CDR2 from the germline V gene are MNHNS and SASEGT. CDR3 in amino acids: CASRPPGDPLVGYTF. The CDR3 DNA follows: TGTGCCAGCAGGCCACCAGGGGACCCTCTGGTTGGCTACACCTTC.

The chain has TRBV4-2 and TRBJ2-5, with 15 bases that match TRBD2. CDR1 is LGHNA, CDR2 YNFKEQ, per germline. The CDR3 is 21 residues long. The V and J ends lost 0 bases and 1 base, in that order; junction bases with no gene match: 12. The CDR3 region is CASSQDSSAGLAGGLQETQYF. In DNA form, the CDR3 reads TGTGCCAGCAGCCAAGATAGCAGCGCGGGACTAGCGGGAGGCCTCCAAGAGACCCAGTACTTC.

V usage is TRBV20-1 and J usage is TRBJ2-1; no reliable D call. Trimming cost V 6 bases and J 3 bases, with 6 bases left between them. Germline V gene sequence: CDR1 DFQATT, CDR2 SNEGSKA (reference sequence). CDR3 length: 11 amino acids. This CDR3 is CSAPGYNEQFF. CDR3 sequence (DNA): TGCAGTGCCCCGGGCTACAATGAGCAGTTCTTC.

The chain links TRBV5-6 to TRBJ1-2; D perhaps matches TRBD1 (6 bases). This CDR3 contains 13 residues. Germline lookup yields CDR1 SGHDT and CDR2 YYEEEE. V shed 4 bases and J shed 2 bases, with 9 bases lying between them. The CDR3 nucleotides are TGTGCCAGCAGCCCCACAGGGAACTATGGCTACACCTTC. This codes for CASSPTGNYGYTF. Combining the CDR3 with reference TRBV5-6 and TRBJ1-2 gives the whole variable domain DAGVTQSPTHLIKTRGQQVTLRCSPKSGHDTVSWYQQALGQGPQFIFQYYEEEERQRGNFPDRFSGHQFPNYSSELNVNALLLGDSALYLCASSPTGNYGYTFGSGTRLTVV.